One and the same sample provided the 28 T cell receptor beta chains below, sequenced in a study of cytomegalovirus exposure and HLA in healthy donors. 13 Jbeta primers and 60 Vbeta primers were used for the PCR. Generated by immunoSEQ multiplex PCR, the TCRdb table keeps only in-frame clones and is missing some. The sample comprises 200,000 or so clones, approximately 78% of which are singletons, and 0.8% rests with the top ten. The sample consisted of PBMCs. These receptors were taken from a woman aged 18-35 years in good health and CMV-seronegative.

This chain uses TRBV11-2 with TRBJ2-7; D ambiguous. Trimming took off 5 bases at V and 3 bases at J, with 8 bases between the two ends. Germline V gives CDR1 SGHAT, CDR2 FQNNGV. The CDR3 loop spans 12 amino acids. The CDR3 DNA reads TGTGCCAGCAGCCCGACGGGCTACGAGCAGTACTTC. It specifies CASSPTGYEQYF.

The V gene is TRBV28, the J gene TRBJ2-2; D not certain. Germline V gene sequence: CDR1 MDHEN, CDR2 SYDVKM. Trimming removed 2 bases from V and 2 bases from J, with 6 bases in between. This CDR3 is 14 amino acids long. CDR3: CASSLQINTGELFF. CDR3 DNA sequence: TGTGCCAGCAGTTTACAGATTAACACCGGGGAGCTGTTTTTT.

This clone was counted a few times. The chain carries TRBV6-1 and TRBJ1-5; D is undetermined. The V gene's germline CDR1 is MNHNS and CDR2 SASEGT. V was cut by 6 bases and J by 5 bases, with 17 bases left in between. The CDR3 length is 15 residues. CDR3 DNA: TGTGCCAGCAGGCTACAGAGACACCCCGATCAGCCCCAGCATTTT. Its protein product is CASRLQRHPDQPQHF.

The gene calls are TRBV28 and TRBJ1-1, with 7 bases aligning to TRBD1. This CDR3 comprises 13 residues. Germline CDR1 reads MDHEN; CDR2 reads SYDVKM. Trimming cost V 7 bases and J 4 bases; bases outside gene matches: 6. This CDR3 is CASTLDRVTEAFF. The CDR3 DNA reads TGTGCCAGCACTCTCGACAGGGTCACTGAAGCTTTCTTT.

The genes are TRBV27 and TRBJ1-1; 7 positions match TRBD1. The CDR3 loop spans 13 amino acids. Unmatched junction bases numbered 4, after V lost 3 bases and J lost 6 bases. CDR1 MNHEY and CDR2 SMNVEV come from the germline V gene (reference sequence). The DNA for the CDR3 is TGTGCCAGCAGTTTCCGACAGGGTTCTGAAGCTTTCTTT. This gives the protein CASSFRQGSEAFF.

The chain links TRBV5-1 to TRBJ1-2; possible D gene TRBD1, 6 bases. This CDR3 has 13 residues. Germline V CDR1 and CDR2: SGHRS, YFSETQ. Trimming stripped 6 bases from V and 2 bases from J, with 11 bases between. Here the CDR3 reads CASTTDRNYGYTF. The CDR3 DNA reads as TGCGCCAGCACCACGGACAGAAACTATGGCTACACCTTC.

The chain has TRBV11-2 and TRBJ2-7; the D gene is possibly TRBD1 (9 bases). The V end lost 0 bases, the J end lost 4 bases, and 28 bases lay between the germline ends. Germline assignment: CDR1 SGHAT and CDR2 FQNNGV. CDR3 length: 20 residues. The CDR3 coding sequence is TGTGCCAGCAGCTTAGATCCCCGGACAGGGGTGCGCGGGGGGTCGTACGAGCAGTACTTC. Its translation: CASSLDPRTGVRGGSYEQYF.

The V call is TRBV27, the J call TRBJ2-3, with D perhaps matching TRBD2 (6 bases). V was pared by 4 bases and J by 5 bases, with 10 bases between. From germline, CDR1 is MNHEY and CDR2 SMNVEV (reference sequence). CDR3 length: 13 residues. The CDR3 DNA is TGTGCCAGCAGTTACCGGGAGCTAGATACGCAGTATTTT. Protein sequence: CASSYRELDTQYF.

In nucleotides, the CDR3 is TGTGCCATCAGCGACGAGTCGGGACAGGGAACTTACGAGCAGTACTTC. This encodes CAISDESGQGTYEQYF. The V gene is TRBV10-3, the J gene TRBJ2-7, with TRBD1 identical over 9 bases. In germline, CDR1 is ENHRY, CDR2 SYGVKD. There are 16 residues in the CDR3. The V segment lost 6 bases and the J segment 4 bases; nucleotides outside the gene matches: 13.

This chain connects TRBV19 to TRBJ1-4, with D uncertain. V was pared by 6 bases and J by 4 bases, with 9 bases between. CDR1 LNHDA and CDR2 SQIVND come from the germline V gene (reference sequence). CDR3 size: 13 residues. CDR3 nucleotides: TGTGCCAGTAGCTCCGGTTTTAATGAAAAACTGTTTTTT. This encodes CASSSGFNEKLFF. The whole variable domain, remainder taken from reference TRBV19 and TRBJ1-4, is DGGITQSPKYLFRKEGQNVTLSCEQNLNHDAMYWYRQDPGQGLRLIYYSQIVNDFQKGDIAEGYSVSREKKESFPLTVTSAQKNPTAFYLCASSSGFNEKLFFGSGTQLSVL.

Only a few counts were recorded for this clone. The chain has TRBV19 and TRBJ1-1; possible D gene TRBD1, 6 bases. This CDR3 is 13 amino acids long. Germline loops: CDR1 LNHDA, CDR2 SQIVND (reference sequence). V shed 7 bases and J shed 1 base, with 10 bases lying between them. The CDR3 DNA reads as TGTGCCAGTAAGCAGGGGAGGAACACTGAAGCTTTCTTT. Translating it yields CASKQGRNTEAFF.

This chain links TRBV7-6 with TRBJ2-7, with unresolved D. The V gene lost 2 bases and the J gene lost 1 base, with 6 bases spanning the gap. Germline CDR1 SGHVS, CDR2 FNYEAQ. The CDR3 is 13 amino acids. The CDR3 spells CASSLSSSYEQYF. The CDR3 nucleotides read TGTGCCAGCAGCTTATCGTCGTCCTACGAGCAGTACTTC.

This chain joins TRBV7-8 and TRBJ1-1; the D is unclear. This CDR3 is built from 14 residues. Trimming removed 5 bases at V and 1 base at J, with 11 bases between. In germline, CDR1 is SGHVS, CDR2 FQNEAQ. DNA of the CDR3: TGTGCCAGCAGCATCGACATTACGAACACTGAAGCTTTCTTT. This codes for CASSIDITNTEAFF.

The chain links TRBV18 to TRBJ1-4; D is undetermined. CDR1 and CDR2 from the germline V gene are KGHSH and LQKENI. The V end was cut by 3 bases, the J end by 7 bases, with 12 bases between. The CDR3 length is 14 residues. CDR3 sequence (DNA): TGTGCCAGCTCACCTTCAAAGCCGGGTGAAAAACTGTTTTTT. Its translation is CASSPSKPGEKLFF.

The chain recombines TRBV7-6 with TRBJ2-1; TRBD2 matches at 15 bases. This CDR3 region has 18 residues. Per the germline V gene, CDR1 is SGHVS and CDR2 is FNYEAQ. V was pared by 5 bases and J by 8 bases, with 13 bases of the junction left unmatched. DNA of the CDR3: TGTGCCAGCAGCCCCTGGACTAGCGGGGGGGCCGTTTATGATGAGCAGTTCTTC. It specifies CASSPWTSGGAVYDEQFF.

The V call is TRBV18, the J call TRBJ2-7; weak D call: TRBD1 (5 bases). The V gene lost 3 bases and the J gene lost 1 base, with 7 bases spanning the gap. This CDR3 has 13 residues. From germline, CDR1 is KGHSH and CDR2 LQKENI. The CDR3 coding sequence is TGTGCCAGCTCACCGACAGATTCCTACGAGCAGTACTTC. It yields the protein CASSPTDSYEQYF.

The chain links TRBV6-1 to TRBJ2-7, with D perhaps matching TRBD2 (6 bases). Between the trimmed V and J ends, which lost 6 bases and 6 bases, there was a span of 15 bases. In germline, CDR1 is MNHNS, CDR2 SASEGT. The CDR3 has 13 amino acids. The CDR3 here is CASRDQLAGEQYF. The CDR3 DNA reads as TGTGCCAGCAGGGATCAACTAGCTGGCGAGCAGTACTTC.

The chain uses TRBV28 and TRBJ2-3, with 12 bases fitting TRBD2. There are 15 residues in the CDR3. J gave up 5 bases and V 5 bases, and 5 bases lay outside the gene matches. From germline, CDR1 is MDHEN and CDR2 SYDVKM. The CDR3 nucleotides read TGTGCCAGCAGTGAGACTAGCGGGAGAGGAGATACGCAGTATTTT. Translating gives CASSETSGRGDTQYF. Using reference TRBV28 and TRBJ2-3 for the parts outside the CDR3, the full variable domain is DVKVTQSSRYLVKRTGEKVFLECVQDMDHENMFWYRQDPGLGLRLIYFSYDVKMKEKGDIPEGYSVSREKKERFSLILESASTNQTSMYLCASSETSGRGDTQYFGPGTRLTVL.

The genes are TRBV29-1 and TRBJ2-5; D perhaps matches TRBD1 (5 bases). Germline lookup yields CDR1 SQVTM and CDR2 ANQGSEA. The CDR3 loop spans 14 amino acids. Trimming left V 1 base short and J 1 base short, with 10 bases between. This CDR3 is CSVEGVQAQETQYF. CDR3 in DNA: TGCAGCGTTGAAGGAGTACAGGCCCAAGAGACCCAGTACTTC.

CDR3 in amino acids: CASSLVGGVGYTEAFF. The CDR3 bases are TGCGCCAGCAGCTTGGTAGGGGGCGTTGGGTACACTGAAGCTTTCTTT. The rearrangement uses TRBV5-1 and TRBJ1-1, with TRBD1 matching 7 bases. This CDR3 region has 16 residues. Losses at the gene ends were 0 bases for V and 3 bases for J; bases not matched to a gene: 8. Germline CDR1 reads SGHRS; CDR2 reads YFSETQ.

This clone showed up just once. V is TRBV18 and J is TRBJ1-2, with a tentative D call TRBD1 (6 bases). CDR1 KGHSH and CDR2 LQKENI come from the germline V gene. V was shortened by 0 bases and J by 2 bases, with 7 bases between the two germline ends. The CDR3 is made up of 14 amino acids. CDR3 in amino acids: CASSPPGHNYGYTF. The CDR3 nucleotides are TGTGCCAGCTCACCACCGGGACACAACTATGGCTACACCTTC.

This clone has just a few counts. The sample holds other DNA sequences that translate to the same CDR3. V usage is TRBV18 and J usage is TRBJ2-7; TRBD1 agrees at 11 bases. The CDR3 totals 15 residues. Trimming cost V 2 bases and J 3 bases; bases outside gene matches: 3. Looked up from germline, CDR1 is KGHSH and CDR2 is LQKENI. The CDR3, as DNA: TGTGCCAGCTCACCAACCGGGACAGGGGGCTACGAGCAGTACTTC. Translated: CASSPTGTGGYEQYF.

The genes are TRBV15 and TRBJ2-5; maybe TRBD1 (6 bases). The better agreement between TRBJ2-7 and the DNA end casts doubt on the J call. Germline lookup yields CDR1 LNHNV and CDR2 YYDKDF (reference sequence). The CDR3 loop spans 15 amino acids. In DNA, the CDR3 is TGTGCCACCAGCAGCGCGACAGGAGCCACCTACGAGCAGTACTTC. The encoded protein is CATSSATGATYEQYF.

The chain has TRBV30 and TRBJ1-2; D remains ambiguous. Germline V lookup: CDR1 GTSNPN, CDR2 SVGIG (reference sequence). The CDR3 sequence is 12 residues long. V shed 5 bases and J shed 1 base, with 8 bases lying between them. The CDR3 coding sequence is TGTGCCTGGGCCGGAGATAACTATGGCTACACCTTC. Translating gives CAWAGDNYGYTF.

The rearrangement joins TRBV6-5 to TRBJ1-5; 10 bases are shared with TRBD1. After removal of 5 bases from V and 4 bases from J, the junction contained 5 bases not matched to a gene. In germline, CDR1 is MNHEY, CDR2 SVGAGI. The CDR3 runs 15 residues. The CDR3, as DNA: TGTGCCAGCAGTACGGACAGGGGGTTTAATCAGCCCCAGCATTTT. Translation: CASSTDRGFNQPQHF.

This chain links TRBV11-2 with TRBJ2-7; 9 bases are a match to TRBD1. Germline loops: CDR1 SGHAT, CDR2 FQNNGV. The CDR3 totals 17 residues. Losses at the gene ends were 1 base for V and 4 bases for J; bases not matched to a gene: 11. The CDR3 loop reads CASSLVAPGTGPYEQYF. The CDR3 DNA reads TGTGCCAGCAGCTTAGTTGCCCCCGGGACAGGGCCGTACGAGCAGTACTTC.

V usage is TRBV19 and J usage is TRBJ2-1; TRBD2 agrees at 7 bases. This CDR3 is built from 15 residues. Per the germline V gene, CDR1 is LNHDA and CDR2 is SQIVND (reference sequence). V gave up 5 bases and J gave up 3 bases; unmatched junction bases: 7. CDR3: CASSAGRPLYNEQFF. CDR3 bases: TGTGCCAGTAGTGCCGGGAGGCCTCTCTACAATGAGCAGTTCTTC.

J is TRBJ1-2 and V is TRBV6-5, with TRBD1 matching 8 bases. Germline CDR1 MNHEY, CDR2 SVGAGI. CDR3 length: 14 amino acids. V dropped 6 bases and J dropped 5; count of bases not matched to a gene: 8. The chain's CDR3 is CASRVGQGVYGYTF. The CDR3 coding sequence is TGTGCCAGCAGAGTCGGACAGGGTGTTTATGGCTACACCTTC.